The rows below give T cell receptor beta chains drawn from one sample of a study of blood T cell repertoires in COVID-19. Generated by immunoSEQ multiplex PCR, the TCRdb table keeps only in-frame clones and is missing some. The profile shows a few hundred thousand clones, approximately 80% of them singletons. Material for sequencing was PBMCs or T cells enriched from blood (not recorded which). These receptors were taken from a middle-aged woman with acute COVID-19. CDR3s include the opening cysteine and the closing phenylalanine or tryptophan. The D gene is left open where the match is weak. Clone size is given for some rows only: seen once, a few or many times, or a class if the clone is expanded.

d_gene	v_gene	abundance	j_gene	CDR3aa	CDR3nt
.	TRBV19	.	TRBJ2-7	CASSIRVLRQVQGYEQYF	TGTGCCAGTAGTATAAGGGTCCTGAGACAGGTACAAGGCTACGAGCAGTACTTC
.	TRBV5-1	.	TRBJ2-5	CASSLAMAQETQYF	TGCGCCAGCAGCTTGGCGATGGCTCAAGAGACCCAGTACTTC
.	TRBV28	.	TRBJ2-3	CASCGADTQYF	TGTGCCAGCTGTGGGGCGGATACGCAGTATTTT
.	TRBV29-1	.	TRBJ2-3	CSVVAVGTDTQYF	TGCAGCGTGGTAGCGGTCGGAACAGATACGCAGTATTTT
TRBD2	TRBV30	.	TRBJ2-1	CAWIRGAGGNEQFF	TGTGCCTGGATCCGAGGCGCGGGGGGCAATGAGCAGTTCTTC
.	TRBV25-1	few	TRBJ1-2	CASSEGTTSNYGYTF	TGTGCCAGCAGTGAAGGGACAACAAGTAACTATGGCTACACCTTC
.	TRBV27	.	TRBJ1-6	CASRRVQESPLHF	TGTGCCAGCAGGAGGGTCCAAGAATCACCCCTCCACTTT
.	TRBV9	few	TRBJ2-2	CASTRWGEANTGELFF	TGTGCCAGCACGCGGTGGGGGGAAGCGAACACCGGGGAGCTGTTTTTT
.	TRBV9	.	TRBJ2-7	CASSVGGRSYEQYF	TGTGCCAGCAGCGTGGGGGGGCGCTCCTACGAGCAGTACTTC
.	TRBV10-1	.	TRBJ2-1	CATKSPPRDSHNEQFF	TGCGCCACTAAAAGCCCCCCCCGCGACAGCCACAATGAGCAGTTCTTC
.	TRBV18	.	TRBJ2-5	CASSPPIGTKGTQYF	TGTGCCAGCTCACCACCAATCGGGACAAAGGGGACCCAGTACTTC
.	TRBV6-1	.	TRBJ2-2	CASSEAMNTGELFF	TGTGCCAGCAGTGAAGCCATGAACACCGGGGAGCTGTTTTTT
TRBD2	TRBV13	.	TRBJ2-2	CASSSSGIRTGELFF	TGTGCCAGCAGCTCGAGCGGGATACGCACCGGGGAGCTGTTTTTT
.	TRBV9	.	TRBJ1-1	CASSVEGPLTEAFF	TGTGCCAGCAGCGTGGAGGGCCCCTTGACTGAAGCTTTCTTT
.	TRBV28	.	TRBJ2-3	CASSLPPTDTQYF	TGTGCCAGCAGTCTTCCCCCGACAGATACGCAGTATTTT